These 24 T cell receptor beta chains originate from one sample sequenced in a study of shared clonotypes between healthy human individuals. TCRdb keeps only in-frame clones here, not all; method: immunoSEQ multiplex PCR. The data show 2 million to 3 million clones, 90% to 95% seen once. Sequenced material: naive CD4+ T cells from PBMCs. Subset defined: CD45RA+ positively selected. These receptors came from a man aged 18 to 29 in good health. Some clones in this sample may be carry-over from other donors' samples.

This clone was seen just once. In the same sample, other DNA sequences code for this CDR3. The rearrangement uses TRBV15 and TRBJ2-7; 7 positions agree with TRBD1. Germline CDR1 and CDR2: LNHNV and YYDKDF (reference sequence). Unmatched junction bases numbered 6, after V lost 0 bases and J lost 4 bases. The CDR3 runs to 15 residues. CDR3 in amino acids: CATSRERQGPYEQYF. DNA of the CDR3: TGTGCCACCAGCAGAGAAAGACAGGGTCCATACGAGCAGTACTTC.

The chain couples TRBV28 to TRBJ2-3; weak D call: TRBD1 (6 bases). Looked up from germline, CDR1 is MDHEN and CDR2 is SYDVKM. The V end lost 2 bases, the J end lost 0 bases, and 12 bases lay between the germline ends. The CDR3 spans 16 residues. The CDR3 region is CASSLRGFSSTDTQYF. The CDR3, as DNA: TGTGCCAGCAGTTTAAGGGGGTTCAGCAGCACAGATACGCAGTATTTT. The whole variable domain, remainder taken from reference TRBV28 and TRBJ2-3, is DVKVTQSSRYLVKRTGEKVFLECVQDMDHENMFWYRQDPGLGLRLIYFSYDVKMKEKGDIPEGYSVSREKKERFSLILESASTNQTSMYLCASSLRGFSSTDTQYFGPGTRLTVL.

This chain joins TRBV7-9 and TRBJ2-3; D is perhaps TRBD2 (5 bases). Germline V gene sequence: CDR1 SEHNR, CDR2 FQNEAQ (reference sequence). CDR3 length: 15 amino acids. Trimming removed 1 base from V and 2 bases from J, with 10 bases in between. CDR3 sequence: CASSLVVGATDTQYF. Here the CDR3 DNA reads TGTGCCAGCAGCTTAGTGGTGGGAGCCACAGATACGCAGTATTTT. The variable domain in full, with the rest retrieved from reference TRBV7-9 and TRBJ2-3, is DTGVSQNPRHKITKRGQNVTFRCDPISEHNRLYWYRQTLGQGPEFLTYFQNEAQLEKSRLLSDRFSAERPKGSFSTLEIQRTEQGDSAMYLCASSLVVGATDTQYFGPGTRLTVL.

This rearrangement joins TRBV5-1 to TRBJ2-7; D is unresolved. Germline CDR1 SGHRS, CDR2 YFSETQ. The V end was cut by 7 bases, the J end by 0 bases, with 17 bases between. CDR3 length equals 15 residues. DNA for the CDR3: TGCGCCAGCCGTTTTGTCGATACTACCTCCTACGAGCAGTACTTC. This translates into CASRFVDTTSYEQYF.

The chain links TRBV5-1 to TRBJ2-3, with D perhaps TRBD1 or TRBD2 (5 bases each). In germline, CDR1 is SGHRS, CDR2 YFSETQ. The CDR3 contains 14 residues. With 2 bases removed from V and 0 bases from J, the gap between germline ends came to 7 bases. The DNA of the CDR3 is TGCGCCAGCAGCTTCTGGGGGAGCACAGATACGCAGTATTTT. Translating gives CASSFWGSTDTQYF.

V gene TRBV30 combines with J gene TRBJ1-4, with D unresolved. Trimming stripped 3 bases from V and 6 bases from J, with 5 bases between. CDR1 is GTSNPN, CDR2 SVGIG, per germline (reference sequence). This CDR3 spans 11 amino acids. CDR3: CAWRVDEKLFF. CDR3 DNA: TGTGCCTGGAGGGTGGATGAAAAACTGTTTTTT.

The rearrangement uses TRBV15 and TRBJ2-5, with D perhaps matching TRBD1 (6 bases). Germline lookup yields CDR1 LNHNV and CDR2 YYDKDF (reference sequence). V was trimmed by 2 bases and J by 1 base, leaving 20 bases between them. This CDR3 region has 18 residues. The DNA for the CDR3 is TGTGCCACCAGCAGAATCTGGGGGCTCGAAGCGGTCCAAGAGACCCAGTACTTC. This translates into CATSRIWGLEAVQETQYF.

The chain combines TRBV19 with TRBJ1-1; D ambiguous. The CDR3 runs 15 residues. Per the germline V gene, CDR1 is LNHDA and CDR2 is SQIVND (reference sequence). Trimming shortened V by 2 bases and J by 1 base, and 11 bases separated the two germline ends. In nucleotides, the CDR3 is TGTGCCAGTAGTATACAATTACAGCCGAACACTGAAGCTTTCTTT. Translation: CASSIQLQPNTEAFF.

This rearrangement joins TRBV2 to TRBJ2-6, with unresolved D. Between the trimmed V and J ends, which lost 4 bases and 2 bases, there was a span of 9 bases. Germline-derived CDR1 and CDR2 are SNHLY and FYNNEI. The CDR3 spans 15 residues. In nucleotides, the CDR3 is TGTGCCAGCAGTGTTAGGCGCACTGGGGCCAACGTCCTGACTTTC. Amino acids: CASSVRRTGANVLTF.

The chain recombines TRBV5-6 with TRBJ2-3; 8 bases map to TRBD2. Germline assignment: CDR1 SGHDT and CDR2 YYEEEE. The CDR3 covers 19 residues. V was clipped by 0 bases and J by 0 bases; unmatched bases: 12. CDR3 in DNA: TGTGCCAGCAGCTTGGTTCGGCCCTGGCGGGAGGCGAGCACAGATACGCAGTATTTT. It specifies CASSLVRPWREASTDTQYF. Together with reference TRBV5-6 and TRBJ2-3, the CDR3 gives the full variable domain: DAGVTQSPTHLIKTRGQQVTLRCSPKSGHDTVSWYQQALGQGPQFIFQYYEEEERQRGNFPDRFSGHQFPNYSSELNVNALLLGDSALYLCASSLVRPWREASTDTQYFGPGTRLTVL.

V usage is TRBV5-4 and J usage is TRBJ2-2; 7 bases match TRBD1. This CDR3 comprises 16 residues. Germline assignment: CDR1 SGHNT and CDR2 YYREEE (reference sequence). The ends lost 3 bases at V and 3 bases at J; junction bases unmatched: 8. Here the CDR3 reads CASSSRTGSDTGELFF. The CDR3 nucleotides are TGTGCCAGCAGCTCGCGGACAGGATCGGACACCGGGGAGCTGTTTTTT.

This chain uses TRBV19 with TRBJ2-3, with 15 bases fitting TRBD2. Germline lookup yields CDR1 LNHDA and CDR2 SQIVND (reference sequence). The CDR3 has 19 residues. The ends lost 7 bases at V and 0 bases at J; junction bases unmatched: 11. The CDR3 loop reads CASKTGLAGGPTSTDTQYF. The CDR3 DNA reads TGTGCCAGTAAAACGGGACTAGCGGGAGGACCGACTAGCACAGATACGCAGTATTTT.

This sequence joins TRBV7-8 and TRBJ1-2; D is possibly TRBD1 (5 bases). The CDR3 has 17 residues. From germline, CDR1 is SGHVS and CDR2 FQNEAQ. The germline V and J ends were trimmed by 0 bases and 2 bases, with 16 bases remaining between them. CDR3 coding DNA: TGTGCCAGCAGCTTAGCCCACCGACAGAGTAGGAACTATGGCTACACCTTC. Its translation: CASSLAHRQSRNYGYTF. The full variable domain, rest sourced from reference TRBV7-8 and TRBJ1-2, is GAGVSQSPRYKVAKRGQDVALRCDPISGHVSLFWYQQALGQGPEFLTYFQNEAQLDKSGLPSDRFFAERPEGSVSTLKIQRTQQEDSAVYLCASSLAHRQSRNYGYTFGSGTRLTVV.

The table lists this clone with a count of one. The chain combines TRBV4-1 with TRBJ2-7, with D unresolved. The germline CDR1 and CDR2 sequences are MGHRA and YSYEKL. V lost 2 bases and J 3 bases, leaving 20 bases between the germline ends. The CDR3 covers 17 residues. CDR3 nucleotide sequence: TGCGCCAGCAGCCAACCTAACCAACGACGGTTACTCTACGAGCAGTACTTC. Translated, it gives CASSQPNQRRLLYEQYF.

J is TRBJ1-2 and V is TRBV4-2; no clear D. V dropped 0 bases and J dropped 5 bases, with 7 bases sitting between them. This CDR3 is 13 amino acids long. Per the germline V gene, CDR1 is LGHNA and CDR2 is YNFKEQ. The CDR3 coding sequence is TGTGCCAGCAGCCAAGAGATGGGATATGGCTACACCTTC. Its protein product is CASSQEMGYGYTF.

The rearrangement uses TRBV7-9 and TRBJ2-2; 8 nucleotides match TRBD2. The J segment lost 7 bases and the V segment lost 2 bases, leaving 9 bases of the junction unmatched. The length of the CDR3 is 16 residues. CDR1 is SEHNR, CDR2 FQNEAQ, per germline (reference sequence). The CDR3 nucleotides read TGTGCCAGCAGCTTACATCCGGGAGGGGCCCTCGGGGAGCTGTTTTTT. This codes for CASSLHPGGALGELFF.

The chain links TRBV5-1 to TRBJ2-1; 8 bases line up with TRBD2. Germline trimming cut 2 bases from V and 9 bases from J; bases unmatched to any gene: 10. Germline-derived CDR1 and CDR2 are SGHRS and YFSETQ. The CDR3 is 15 residues long. CDR3 protein: CASSFQSGGPAEQFF. The CDR3 coding sequence is TGCGCCAGCAGCTTTCAATCGGGAGGGCCGGCTGAGCAGTTCTTC.

The chain employs TRBV28 and TRBJ2-2; 7 positions match TRBD2. The CDR3 totals 15 residues. CDR1 MDHEN and CDR2 SYDVKM come from the germline V gene. V was pared by 6 bases and J by 4 bases, with 8 bases of the junction left unmatched. The CDR3 DNA is TGTGCCAGCAGGTTACGGCTAGCGGTCACCGGGGAGCTGTTTTTT. This gives the protein CASRLRLAVTGELFF.

This clone was recorded once. V usage is TRBV9 and J usage is TRBJ2-4, with TRBD1 as a possible D gene (6 bases). The V gene lost 0 bases and the J gene lost 6 bases, with 13 bases spanning the gap. Per the germline V gene, CDR1 is SGDLS and CDR2 is YYNGEE. The CDR3 runs 15 residues. The CDR3 loop reads CASSVDAQGSNIQYF. The CDR3, as DNA: TGTGCCAGCAGCGTAGACGCCCAGGGGTCAAACATTCAGTACTTC.

The chain is built from TRBV18 and TRBJ2-7; D is undetermined. Germline V gene sequence: CDR1 KGHSH, CDR2 LQKENI. The CDR3 extends over 14 amino acids. V shed 3 bases and J shed 1 base, with 10 bases lying between them. The CDR3 reads CASSPGSKSYEQYF. The CDR3 nucleotides read TGTGCCAGCTCACCGGGCAGTAAGTCCTACGAGCAGTACTTC.

This sequence joins TRBV5-1 and TRBJ2-5, with D possibly TRBD2 on 6 matching bases. The J call is in doubt because the DNA end fits TRBJ2-7 better. Germline V gene data show CDR1 as SGHRS and CDR2 as YFSETQ. The CDR3 runs 16 residues. The CDR3 DNA reads TGCGCCAGCAGCTATGGAGGGACTCTTCCTGAGTCCGAGCAGTACTTC. This translates into CASSYGGTLPESEQYF.

The rearrangement links TRBV18 to TRBJ1-3; the D is unclear. Germline CDR1 KGHSH, CDR2 LQKENI. V dropped 2 bases and J dropped 0 bases, with 14 bases sitting between them. The CDR3 totals 17 residues. CDR3 sequence: CASSPNNPRTSGNTIYF. In nucleotides, the CDR3 is TGTGCCAGCTCACCAAATAACCCCCGGACCTCTGGAAACACCATATATTTT.

The V and J genes are TRBV2 and TRBJ2-7; D unclear. The germline V gene has CDR1 SNHLY and CDR2 FYNNEI. With 8 bases removed from V and 2 bases from J, the gap between germline ends came to 16 bases. The CDR3 runs to 14 residues. This CDR3 reads CASGRGPKTYEQYF. CDR3 DNA sequence: TGTGCCAGCGGTCGAGGACCCAAGACCTACGAGCAGTACTTC.

The sample holds one count of this clone. Different DNA sequences within this sample yield the same CDR3. This chain connects TRBV6-1 to TRBJ2-7; TRBD2 aligns across 11 bases. Germline V CDR1 and CDR2: MNHNS, SASEGT. The CDR3 has 14 residues. The ends lost 6 bases at V and 0 bases at J; junction bases unmatched: 1. The CDR3 DNA follows: TGTGCCAGCAGGGGGACTAGCGGCTCCTACGAGCAGTACTTC. Encoded protein: CASRGTSGSYEQYF.